This T cell receptor (beta chain) was recovered during a study of cytomegalovirus exposure and HLA in healthy donors. Whole-study findings and limits: Clonal expansion was found to be greater in HLA-associated TCR beta chains than in equally common others in a later analysis. Presence/absence analyses assumed roughly uniform sequencing depth across donors, which may not hold. Most sequenced TCRs were rare (though some public TCRs occurred in many donors).

This clone was seen only once. Its cognate antigen is unknown. 13 Jbeta primers and 60 Vbeta primers were used for the PCR. Sequencing was performed with immunoSEQ multiplex PCR; in TCRdb, only in-frame clones are kept and a portion is missing. The sample shows roughly 200,000 clones, 79% of them seen only once. V lost 3 bases to trimming and J lost 6 bases, with 10 bases between them. Looked up from germline, CDR1 is SGDLS and CDR2 is YYNGEE. This CDR3 has 13 amino acids. This TCR was sampled from a woman in her 30s in good health and CMV-seropositive. The chain recombines TRBV9 with TRBJ2-4; a possible D gene is TRBD1 (5 bases). The source material was PBMCs. The DNA for the CDR3 is TGTGCCAGCAGCGAGGGGTTTAGAAACATTCAGTACTTC. This encodes CASSEGFRNIQYF.